A single sample is the source of the 18 T cell receptor beta chains below, sequenced in a study of blood T cells in healthy people across ages. Next came a second PCR, run for roughly 6 to 11 cycles, which used a sample-barcoded 5' primer along with a J-beta primer mix. TCRdb re-analysed the 5' RACE reads in MiXCR, keeping a single row per CDR3 protein. This sample has around 900,000 distinct CDR3 sequences, with roughly 50% found just once. Sequenced material: blood. All receptors derive from a woman between 55 and 75 years old in good health.

The V call is TRBV10-3, the J call TRBJ2-7, with D perhaps matching TRBD2 (6 bases). V was shortened by 7 bases and J by 3 bases, with 16 bases between the two germline ends. The CDR3 is made up of 14 amino acids. Germline V lookup: CDR1 ENHRY, CDR2 SYGVKD. CDR3 sequence: CAITSAGQNYEQYF. CDR3 DNA sequence: TGTGCCATCACTTCGGCGGGGCAAAACTACGAGCAGTACTTC.

The genes are TRBV6-2 or TRBV6-3 and TRBJ2-5, with TRBD1 matching 8 bases. V was pared by 8 bases and J by 1 base, with 6 bases of the junction left unmatched. From germline, CDR1 is MNHEY and CDR2 SVGEGT. CDR3 length equals 14 residues. CDR3 sequence: CASGRQGSQETQYF. The CDR3 DNA is TGTGCCAGCGGACGACAGGGGTCCCAAGAGACCCAGTACTTC.

The chain has TRBV27 and TRBJ2-1; the match to TRBD2 covers 15 bases. CDR3 length: 16 residues. CDR1 is MNHEY, CDR2 SMNVEV, per germline (reference sequence). The ends lost 3 bases at V and 6 bases at J; junction bases unmatched: 3. The CDR3 DNA sequence: TGTGCCAGCAGTTTCTCGGGACTAGCGGGGGGCAATGAGCAGTTCTTC. It codes for CASSFSGLAGGNEQFF.

The chain is built from TRBV12-3 or TRBV12-4 and TRBJ2-7; 8 nucleotides line up with TRBD2. V lost 1 base to trimming and J lost 9 bases; unmatched junction nucleotides: 11. The CDR3 runs to 15 residues. The CDR3 DNA is TGTGCCAGCAGTTTAGAGTCGGGACTAGTCAATCCGCAGTACTTC. Translation gives CASSLESGLVNPQYF.

CDR3 sequence reads: CASSFRLAGEETQYF. The CDR3 DNA sequence: TGTGCCAGCAGTTTTCGACTAGCGGGAGAGGAGACCCAGTACTTC. The chain has TRBV28 and TRBJ2-5; 12 bases fit TRBD2. V trimming: 3 bases; J trimming: 5 bases; junction bases outside the gene matches: 4. The CDR3 is 15 residues long. Per the germline V gene, CDR1 is MDHEN and CDR2 is SYDVKM.

The table lists this clonotype with a few counts. The rearrangement uses TRBV15 and TRBJ1-5, with 7 bases lining up with TRBD1. Trimming took 4 bases from V and 1 from J; bases not matched to a gene: 7. This CDR3 spans 16 amino acids. The germline gives CDR1 LNHNV, CDR2 YYDKDF (reference sequence). DNA of the CDR3: TGTGCCACCAGCAAAGACAGGGCTCGAAGCAATCAGCCCCAGCATTTT. Protein: CATSKDRARSNQPQHF. Drawing the rest from reference TRBV15 and TRBJ1-5, the complete variable domain is DAMVIQNPRYQVTQFGKPVTLSCSQTLNHNVMYWYQQKSSQAPKLLFHYYDKDFNNEADTPDNFQSRRPNTSFCFLDIRSPGLGDTAMYLCATSKDRARSNQPQHFGDGTRLSIL.

The table lists this clonotype with a count of one. V and J are TRBV20-1 and TRBJ2-7; 10 bases agree with TRBD1. TRBJ2-5 matches the DNA end more closely, so the J call is doubtful. The CDR3 is 13 amino acids. Germline CDR1 is DFQATT and CDR2 is SNEGSKA (reference sequence). The CDR3 DNA sequence: TGCAGTGCTAGCGGGACAGGGGTTGAGACCCAGTACTTC. Residues: CSASGTGVETQYF.

V usage is TRBV7-2 and J usage is TRBJ2-6; possibly TRBD2 for D (5 bases). Germline CDR1 reads SGHTA; CDR2 reads FQGNSA. This CDR3 spans 18 amino acids. Between the trimmed V and J ends, which lost 5 bases and 2 bases, there was a span of 19 bases. The CDR3, as DNA: TGTGCCAGCAGCCCTCGAGGGCCCTCAATCGCTGGGGCCAACGTCCTGACTTTC. Protein product: CASSPRGPSIAGANVLTF.

This clonotype was observed once. The gene calls are TRBV20-1 and TRBJ2-4, with TRBD2 identical over 8 bases. The CDR3 contains 16 residues. Per germline, CDR1 DFQATT and CDR2 SNEGSKA (reference sequence). With 5 bases clipped from V and 0 bases from J, the junction kept 9 bases outside the gene matches. This CDR3 is CSARGSGMLAKNIQYF. CDR3 DNA: TGCAGTGCTCGGGGTAGCGGGATGCTAGCCAAAAACATTCAGTACTTC.

This sequence joins TRBV18 and TRBJ1-2; D remains unclear. The CDR3 sequence is 14 residues long. The ends were cut back, 3 bases at V and 6 bases at J, with 14 bases in the middle. Germline CDR1 KGHSH, CDR2 LQKENI. The CDR3 region is CASSPILDNHGYTF. The CDR3 bases are TGTGCCAGCTCACCTATACTAGACAACCATGGCTACACCTTC.

The rearrangement links TRBV11-2 to TRBJ2-4; 8 bases match TRBD2. J was trimmed by 5 bases and V by 5 bases; bases with no gene match: 5. The CDR3 is 14 amino acids. Germline V CDR1 and CDR2: SGHAT, FQNNGV. The CDR3 is CASSVAGRENIQYF. CDR3 DNA sequence: TGTGCCAGCAGCGTAGCGGGAAGGGAAAACATTCAGTACTTC.

This clonotype was counted a single time. Here the CDR3 DNA reads TGCAGTGCTAGAGGGGTTCGCAATGAGCAGTTCTTC. It translates to CSARGVRNEQFF. V is TRBV20-1 and J is TRBJ2-1; D is unclear. Trimming took 1 base from V and 6 from J, leaving 7 bases between them. The CDR3 is 12 amino acids. Looked up from germline, CDR1 is DFQATT and CDR2 is SNEGSKA (reference sequence).

This clonotype was seen a few times. This rearrangement joins TRBV27 to TRBJ2-7; D is unclear. The CDR3 length is 13 residues. Trimming took 5 bases from V and 1 from J, leaving 9 bases between them. Germline values: CDR1 MNHEY, CDR2 SMNVEV (reference sequence). The CDR3 spells CASSPSYSYEQYF. The CDR3 DNA sequence: TGTGCCAGCAGTCCCTCTTATTCCTACGAGCAGTACTTC.

The V call is TRBV2, the J call TRBJ1-4; maybe TRBD1 (5 bases). The V gene's germline CDR1 is SNHLY and CDR2 FYNNEI. Trimming removed 7 bases at V and 8 bases at J, with 23 bases between. The CDR3 is 16 amino acids. The CDR3 sequence: CASTPGRPGTGEKLFF. CDR3 coding DNA: TGTGCCAGCACTCCAGGACGGCCGGGGACTGGAGAAAAACTGTTTTTT.

The chain carries TRBV24-1 and TRBJ1-2; D may be TRBD1 (6 bases). Per the germline V gene, CDR1 is KGHDR and CDR2 is SFDVKD. The length of the CDR3 is 15 residues. Between the trimmed V and J ends, which lost 4 bases and 3 bases, there was a span of 14 bases. The CDR3 DNA follows: TGTGCCACCAGTGAGCCTCCGGACAGCGACTATGGCTACACCTTC. Translating it yields CATSEPPDSDYGYTF.

The V call is TRBV6-5, the J call TRBJ2-3; D perhaps matches TRBD1 (5 bases). The CDR3 sequence is 12 residues long. Germline V gives CDR1 MNHEY, CDR2 SVGAGI. Trimming took off 5 bases at V and 6 bases at J, with 9 bases between the two ends. The CDR3 loop reads CASSRQSDTQYF. In nucleotides, the CDR3 is TGTGCCAGCAGTCGACAGAGTGATACGCAGTATTTT.

This chain joins TRBV15 and TRBJ2-7; no firm D call. The germline V gene encodes CDR1 LNHNV and CDR2 YYDKDF (reference sequence). Deletions cut 5 bases from V and 0 bases from J, with 14 bases between. The CDR3 has 15 residues. This chain's CDR3 is CATSPGRTSSYEQYF. CDR3 nucleotides: TGTGCCACCAGCCCAGGCAGAACCTCCTCCTACGAGCAGTACTTC.

This chain connects TRBV29-1 to TRBJ2-2; D is perhaps TRBD2 (5 bases). Germline V gene sequence: CDR1 SQVTM, CDR2 ANQGSEA. This CDR3 is 14 amino acids long. V shed 7 bases and J shed 0 bases, with 12 bases lying between them. The CDR3 spells CSALKRANTGELFF. CDR3 coding DNA: TGCAGCGCATTAAAGAGGGCGAACACCGGGGAGCTGTTTTTT.